The 25 T cell receptor beta chains below all came from one sample that was sequenced in a study of shared T cell receptors in the human thymus (dated by TCRdb to the early 2020s). Receptor amplification or capture employed the immunoSEQ multiplex PCR assay. In its TCRdb copy, this immuneACCESS table keeps in-frame sequences only and misses some clones. Where compared with another copy, unresolved V genes explain less than half of these, and the others have no known cause. Across this sample there are about 710,000 clones, with roughly 86% seen only once. 0.0094% of the sample rests with the top ten. The same specimen was also included in a second study, on human thymus T cells.

The sequenced material came from thymocytes. These receptors all come from a boy under two years old with a congenital heart defect. Donor details come from another sample of the same person, matched by shared clones.

The rearrangement links TRBV18 to TRBJ2-7; D might be TRBD1 (5 bases). This CDR3 has 14 residues. V lost 0 bases, J lost 4 bases, and 10 bases lay in between. Germline lookup yields CDR1 KGHSH and CDR2 LQKENI. In DNA form, the CDR3 reads TGTGCCAGCTCACCACCGGCAGGGCATTACGAGCAGTACTTC. This sequence encodes CASSPPAGHYEQYF.

V usage is TRBV7-3 and J usage is TRBJ1-2; no definite D call. The ends were cut back, 0 bases at V and 6 bases at J, with 8 bases in the middle. There are 13 residues in the CDR3. Germline V gene data show CDR1 as SGHTA and CDR2 as FQGTGA. The CDR3 reads CASSLTSADGYTF. CDR3 sequence (DNA): TGTGCCAGCAGCTTAACGTCTGCAGATGGCTACACCTTC.

This clone was recorded only once. V gene TRBV4-1 combines with J gene TRBJ2-5, with 13 bases fitting TRBD2. Judging by the DNA end, TRBJ2-7 fits better; the J call may be wrong. Per germline, CDR1 MGHRA and CDR2 YSYEKL. The CDR3 is 15 residues long. CDR3: CASSQTGLAGDEQYF. The CDR3 DNA is TGCGCCAGCAGCCAAACTGGACTAGCGGGAGACGAGCAGTACTTC.

The rearrangement uses TRBV4-3 and TRBJ2-2; TRBD1 agrees at 10 bases. Trimming removed 4 bases from V and 7 bases from J; junction bases left unmatched: 6. The CDR3 is 15 residues long. Germline CDR1 is LGHNA and CDR2 is YSLEER. Here the CDR3 reads CASSPGQGDGGELFF. In DNA, the CDR3 is TGCGCCAGCAGCCCCGGACAGGGGGACGGCGGGGAGCTGTTTTTT.

V usage is TRBV25-1 and J usage is TRBJ2-3; TRBD2 aligns across 10 bases. Germline V gives CDR1 MGHDK, CDR2 SYGVNS. This CDR3 has 15 amino acids. The J segment lost 0 bases and the V segment lost 8 bases, leaving 5 bases of the junction unmatched. CDR3 protein: CASLGLAESTDTQYF. The CDR3 DNA reads TGTGCCAGCCTAGGACTAGCGGAAAGCACAGATACGCAGTATTTT.

V and J are TRBV5-4 and TRBJ2-1, with 11 positions matching TRBD2. The CDR3 is 17 residues long. Germline-derived CDR1 and CDR2 are SGHNT and YYREEE (reference sequence). V gave up 1 base and J gave up 2 bases; unmatched junction bases: 5. CDR3: CASSLYSGRGPYNEQFF. The CDR3 DNA reads TGTGCCAGCAGCTTGTATAGCGGGAGGGGCCCCTACAATGAGCAGTTCTTC. The whole variable domain, filled in from reference TRBV5-4 and TRBJ2-1, reads ETGVTQSPTHLIKTRGQQVTLRCSSQSGHNTVSWYQQALGQGPQFIFQYYREEENGRGNFPPRFSGLQFPNYSSELNVNALELDDSALYLCASSLYSGRGPYNEQFFGPGTRLTVL.

The chain carries TRBV5-1 and TRBJ2-3; 7 bases are a match to TRBD2. The CDR3 sequence is 17 residues long. Per germline, CDR1 SGHRS and CDR2 YFSETQ. The V and J ends lost 2 bases and 3 bases, in that order; junction bases with no gene match: 12. CDR3 sequence reads: CASSFFGGGRRTDTQYF. In DNA form, the CDR3 reads TGCGCCAGCAGCTTCTTCGGTGGCGGGAGAAGGACAGATACGCAGTATTTT.

This rearrangement joins TRBV19 to TRBJ2-2; 8 bases map to TRBD1. The trim removed 6 bases at V and 5 bases at J, leaving 14 bases unmatched. The CDR3 extends over 17 amino acids. Germline V gene lookup returns CDR1 LNHDA and CDR2 SQIVND (reference sequence). CDR3 protein: CASRVVDRGVYTGELFF. The CDR3 nucleotides are TGTGCCAGTAGGGTCGTAGACAGGGGAGTTTATACCGGGGAGCTGTTTTTT.

The rearrangement joins TRBV19 to TRBJ2-1; 7 bases are shared with TRBD2. CDR3 length equals 13 residues. J was trimmed by 7 bases and V by 8 bases; bases with no gene match: 8. Germline V lookup: CDR1 LNHDA, CDR2 SQIVND (reference sequence). The CDR3, as DNA: TGTGCCAGTGCGGGGAGGGAGGTGAATGAGCAGTTCTTC. Its protein is CASAGREVNEQFF.

The genes are TRBV7-8 and TRBJ2-2, with no clear D. This CDR3 has 17 amino acids. V dropped 5 bases and J dropped 5 bases, with 21 bases sitting between them. Germline lookup yields CDR1 SGHVS and CDR2 FQNEAQ. The CDR3 coding sequence is TGTGCCAGCAGCCGAAGAACCCCAGAGATGACTACCGGGGAGCTGTTTTTT. As protein: CASSRRTPEMTTGELFF.

In this sample, this clone turned up once. This chain links TRBV28 with TRBJ1-2; D gene uncertain. Trimming took off 5 bases at V and 7 bases at J, with 20 bases between the two ends. The length of the CDR3 is 15 residues. Germline-derived CDR1 and CDR2 are MDHEN and SYDVKM. CDR3 nucleotides: TGTGCCAGCAGTCCCCGGGGAGGCCATTCGGGTGGCTACACCTTC. Its translation: CASSPRGGHSGGYTF.

The V and J genes are TRBV9 and TRBJ2-1; D is perhaps TRBD1 (5 bases). Trimming removed 3 bases from V and 1 base from J, with 8 bases in between. Per the germline V gene, CDR1 is SGDLS and CDR2 is YYNGEE. The CDR3 consists of 14 residues. The CDR3 sequence is CASSAQGSYNEQFF. The CDR3 region has the DNA TGTGCCAGCAGCGCCCAGGGATCCTACAATGAGCAGTTCTTC.

This clone has only one observation. The rearrangement joins TRBV10-3 to TRBJ2-7; 9 bases align to TRBD1. With 4 bases clipped from V and 5 bases from J, the junction kept 9 bases outside the gene matches. The CDR3 contains 15 residues. CDR1 ENHRY and CDR2 SYGVKD come from the germline V gene. As DNA, the CDR3 is TGTGCCATCAGTGGAGGGGGACAGGGTCTCAACGAGCAGTACTTC. This encodes CAISGGGQGLNEQYF.

The chain uses TRBV4-3 and TRBJ2-3, with D possibly being TRBD2 (6 bases). The germline V and J ends were trimmed by 0 bases and 5 bases, with 15 bases remaining between them. The CDR3 spans 16 residues. Germline V CDR1 and CDR2: LGHNA, YSLEER. The CDR3: CASSQDRASEVDTQYF. The CDR3, as DNA: TGCGCCAGCAGCCAAGATAGGGCTAGCGAAGTAGATACGCAGTATTTT.

The chain carries TRBV14 and TRBJ1-1; 7 nucleotides align to TRBD1. The V segment lost 0 bases and the J segment 1 base; nucleotides outside the gene matches: 11. CDR3 size: 18 residues. The germline V gene has CDR1 SGHDN and CDR2 FVKESK. The chain's CDR3 is CASSQDRPGTATNTEAFF. The CDR3 DNA follows: TGTGCCAGCAGCCAAGATCGCCCCGGGACAGCCACGAACACTGAAGCTTTCTTT.

The rearrangement uses TRBV5-7 and TRBJ1-1; a possible D gene is TRBD1 (5 bases). TRBV5-7 is assigned to the ORF class and has an uncertain function. CDR3 length: 14 amino acids. Trimming took 9 bases from V and 2 from J, leaving 17 bases between them. The CDR3 reads CATPAGGGNTEAFF. The CDR3 DNA follows: TGTGCCACCCCCGCCGGGGGGGGAAACACTGAAGCTTTCTTT.

With regard to this clone: Other nucleotide sequences in the sample specify the same CDR3. This chain uses TRBV5-1 with TRBJ1-5; D possibly corresponds to TRBD1 (6 bases). V was trimmed by 5 bases and J by 1 base, leaving 7 bases between them. From germline, CDR1 is SGHRS and CDR2 YFSETQ. The length of the CDR3 is 13 residues. The CDR3 reads CASRGGSNQPQHF. Written as DNA, the CDR3 is TGCGCCAGCAGAGGGGGAAGCAATCAGCCCCAGCATTTT. Supplemented by reference TRBV5-1 and TRBJ1-5, the full variable domain reads KAGVTQTPRYLIKTRGQQVTLSCSPISGHRSVSWYQQTPGQGLQFLFEYFSETQRNKGNFPGRFSGRQFSNSRSEMNVSTLELGDSALYLCASRGGSNQPQHFGDGTRLSIL.

V and J are TRBV19 and TRBJ1-5, with TRBD1 identical over 7 bases. The CDR3 sequence is 14 residues long. J gave up 1 base and V 4 bases, and 1 base lay outside the gene matches. CDR1 and CDR2 (germline): LNHDA, SQIVND (reference sequence). In DNA, the CDR3 is TGTGCCAGTAGTAAGGGGGCAAGCAATCAGCCCCAGCATTTT. Its translation: CASSKGASNQPQHF.

A single count supports this clone. The rearrangement joins TRBV28 to TRBJ2-2, with 9 bases identical to TRBD1. Germline V CDR1 and CDR2: MDHEN, SYDVKM. The CDR3 is made up of 13 amino acids. The junction had 1 base not matched to a gene; V was cut back by 6 bases and J by 5 bases. CDR3 protein: CASSGQGTGELFF. DNA for the CDR3: TGTGCCAGCAGCGGACAGGGGACCGGGGAGCTGTTTTTT.

The chain joins TRBV9 to TRBJ2-7; TRBD2 is a possible D gene (6 bases). The CDR3 sequence is 15 residues long. The germline V gene encodes CDR1 SGDLS and CDR2 YYNGEE. V was trimmed by 1 base and J by 5 bases, leaving 16 bases between them. The CDR3 region has the DNA TGTGCCAGCAGCGTAACCCCGGGGGAGTCTAACGAGCAGTACTTC. It encodes CASSVTPGESNEQYF.

The chain has TRBV6-5 and TRBJ2-5; TRBD2 matches at 9 bases. The CDR3 length is 16 residues. CDR1 and CDR2 from the germline V gene are MNHEY and SVGAGI. The V and J ends lost 1 base and 1 base, in that order; junction bases with no gene match: 4. CDR3 sequence reads: CASSYLLAGTQETQYF. For the CDR3, the DNA is TGTGCCAGCAGTTACTTGCTAGCGGGGACCCAAGAGACCCAGTACTTC.

The CDR3 protein is CASSSPGTGAYEQYF. For the CDR3, the DNA is TGTGCCAGCAGTTCACCCGGGACAGGGGCCTACGAGCAGTACTTC. The chain combines TRBV28 with TRBJ2-7, with 10 bases lining up with TRBD1. The V segment lost 4 bases and the J segment 2 bases; nucleotides outside the gene matches: 5. The CDR3 has 15 residues. Germline V gene data show CDR1 as MDHEN and CDR2 as SYDVKM.

This rearrangement joins TRBV11-2 to TRBJ2-7, with D perhaps TRBD2 (5 bases). Per germline, CDR1 SGHAT and CDR2 FQNNGV. Trimming cost V 3 bases and J 4 bases, with 19 bases left between them. The CDR3 is 16 residues long. The CDR3 is CASSFRGNVTDYEQYF. CDR3 bases: TGTGCCAGCAGCTTTCGGGGTAACGTAACTGATTACGAGCAGTACTTC.

J is TRBJ2-2 and V is TRBV4-3; 7 bases are a match to TRBD1. Germline loops: CDR1 LGHNA, CDR2 YSLEER. The CDR3 is made up of 17 amino acids. V was clipped by 2 bases and J by 3 bases; unmatched bases: 9. The chain's CDR3 is CASSQPHRGLHTGELFF. CDR3 sequence (DNA): TGCGCCAGCAGCCAACCCCACAGGGGCTTGCACACCGGGGAGCTGTTTTTT.

The gene calls are TRBV7-2 and TRBJ2-7, with 8 bases that match TRBD2. J lost 7 bases, V lost 4 bases, and 15 bases had no gene match. This CDR3 contains 16 residues. Germline V gene data show CDR1 as SGHTA and CDR2 as FQGNSA. The CDR3 loop is CASSSPLPGGPGEQYF. DNA for the CDR3: TGTGCCAGCAGCTCGCCGTTACCGGGAGGGCCAGGAGAGCAGTACTTC.